Described below is a single T cell receptor (beta chain) sequence and its context. Its antigen remains unidentified. Germline V lookup: CDR1 SGDLS, CDR2 YYNGEE. The CDR3 is made up of 14 amino acids. V lost 4 bases, J lost 4 bases, and 14 bases lay in between. This entry is derived from a study of shared clonotypes between healthy human individuals. Study-wide findings and caveats: Rarefaction showed that sequencing of sorted subsets was incomplete (despite large depth).

Naive-designated CD8 cells lacked CD45RO, were positively enriched for CCR7, and omitted terminally differentiated effector memory CD45RA+ cells. Sequencing was performed with immunoSEQ multiplex PCR; in TCRdb, only in-frame clones are kept and a portion is missing. Among roughly 2.1 million clones listed, about 92% were seen once. The sequenced sample consisted of naive CD8+ T cells from PBMCs. V usage is TRBV9 and J usage is TRBJ2-5; tentative D call: TRBD1 (6 bases). The origin of this receptor is a man aged 18 to 29 in good health. Some clones in this sample may be carry-over from other donors' samples. The CDR3 DNA sequence: TGTGCCAGCAGCCCCTTGTGGGACATAGAGACCCAGTACTTC. Translation gives CASSPLWDIETQYF.